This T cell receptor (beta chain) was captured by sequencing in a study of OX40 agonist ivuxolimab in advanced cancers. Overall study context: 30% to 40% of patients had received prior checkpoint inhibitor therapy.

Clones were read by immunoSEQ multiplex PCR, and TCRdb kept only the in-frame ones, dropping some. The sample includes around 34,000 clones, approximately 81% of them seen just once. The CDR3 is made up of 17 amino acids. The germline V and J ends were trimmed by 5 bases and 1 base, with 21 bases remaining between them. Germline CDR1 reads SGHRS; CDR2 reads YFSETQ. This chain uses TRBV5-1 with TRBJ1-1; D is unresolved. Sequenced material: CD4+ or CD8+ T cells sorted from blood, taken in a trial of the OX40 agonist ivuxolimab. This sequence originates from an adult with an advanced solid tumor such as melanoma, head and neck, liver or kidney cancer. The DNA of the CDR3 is TGCGCCAGCAGGGGTAGATCAGCTTGGAGGCGGAACACTGAAGCTTTCTTT. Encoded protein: CASRGRSAWRRNTEAFF.